This is a list of T cell receptor beta chains from one sample in a study of cytomegalovirus exposure and HLA in healthy donors. Generated by immunoSEQ multiplex PCR, the TCRdb table keeps only in-frame clones and is missing some. Of hundreds of thousands of clones listed, over 80% were seen once; the top ten hold over 12%. The specimen was PBMCs. Receptors originate from a woman aged 25 to 39 in good health and CMV-seropositive. CDR3s include the opening cysteine and the closing phenylalanine or tryptophan. D genes are given only for firm matches. Not all rows give a size; the values are once, few, many and, for expanded clones, a class.

j_gene	d_gene	abundance	v_gene	CDR3nt	CDR3aa
TRBJ2-7	.	once	TRBV7-8	TGTGCCAGCGGCCCAACCGCCCGGATCGACTACGAGCAGTACTTC	CASGPTARIDYEQYF
TRBJ2-7	.	few	TRBV6-5	TGTGCCAGCAGTTGGGCTAGCGACTCCTACGAGCAGTACTTC	CASSWASDSYEQYF
TRBJ1-2	.	.	TRBV14	TGTGCCAGCAGCCAAGTAAAGGAAGATGGCTACACCTTC	CASSQVKEDGYTF
TRBJ1-1	.	once	TRBV18	TGTGCCAGCTCACCTCAGGACAGTAACCCTGAAGCTTTCTTT	CASSPQDSNPEAFF
TRBJ1-2	.	.	TRBV9	TGTGCCAGCAGCGCGTCCGGGACTTATGGCTACACCTTC	CASSASGTYGYTF
TRBJ2-7	TRBD2	few	TRBV11-2	TGTGCCAGCAGCTTCGGGACTAGCGGCTACGAGCAGTACTTC	CASSFGTSGYEQYF
TRBJ2-5	.	.	TRBV6-1	TGTGCCAGCATCAGGGACGAGACCCAGTACTTC	CASIRDETQYF
TRBJ2-1	.	.	TRBV7-6	TGTGCCAGCAGCTCGAGACTGGACTCCTACAATGAGCAGTTCTTC	CASSSRLDSYNEQFF
TRBJ1-2	TRBD1	.	TRBV6-6	TGTGCCAGCATCGGAGGGGCAGGGGGGCACACCTTC	CASIGGAGGHTF
TRBJ2-6	.	.	TRBV6-1	TGTGCCAGCCTGTGGGCCAACGTCCTGACTTTC	CASLWANVLTF
TRBJ2-2	TRBD1	.	TRBV29-1	TGCAGCGTTGGAGGCGGGACAGGGGGTACCGGGGAGCTGTTTTTT	CSVGGGTGGTGELFF
TRBJ1-1	.	few	TRBV25-1	TGTGCCAGCAGCCCGGGGGGTCGGGAAGCTTTCTTT	CASSPGGREAFF
TRBJ1-4	.	.	TRBV7-8	TGTGCCAGCAGCCCCTCTCCCTCAACGAATGAAAAACTGTTTTTT	CASSPSPSTNEKLFF
TRBJ1-5	TRBD1	.	TRBV30	TGTGCCTGGAGCGGGACAGCTGAGGATCAGCCCCAGCATTTT	CAWSGTAEDQPQHF
TRBJ2-1	.	.	TRBV18	TGTGCCAGCTCACCACCTGGATTAGTTCGCTCCTACAATGAGCAGTTCTTC	CASSPPGLVRSYNEQFF
TRBJ1-1	.	.	TRBV30	TGTGCCTGGAGTCCCCCACAGAGAGTAGGTGAAGCTTTCTTT	CAWSPPQRVGEAFF
TRBJ2-3	.	.	TRBV30	TGTGCCTGGAGTGCAACTTTATGGACAGATACGCAGTATTTT	CAWSATLWTDTQYF
TRBJ2-2	.	.	TRBV6-1	TGTGCCAGCAGTTCGGGACGCAACCCCACCGGGGAGCTGTTTTTT	CASSSGRNPTGELFF
TRBJ2-5	.	.	TRBV29-1	TGCAGCGTTGAAGGCCACCAGCCCGACTATGGCGAGACCCAGTACTTC	CSVEGHQPDYGETQYF
TRBJ1-1	.	.	TRBV5-1	TGCGCCAGCAGCTGGTCTACTGGAGAAGGGACTGAAGCTTTCTTT	CASSWSTGEGTEAFF
TRBJ1-1	.	.	TRBV29-1	TGCAGCGTTCAGACGAACACTGAAGCTTTCTTT	CSVQTNTEAFF
TRBJ2-7	TRBD1	.	TRBV27	TGTGCCAGCGGGCCTGAGACGGGACAGAGAAACTACGAGCAGTACTTC	CASGPETGQRNYEQYF
TRBJ2-6	.	.	TRBV4-1	TGCGCCAGCAGCCAAGAGGATGGGGCCAACGTCCTGACTTTC	CASSQEDGANVLTF
TRBJ2-1	.	.	TRBV27	TGTGCCAGCAGTTTGCCGGGACACCCCAATGAGCAGTTCTTC	CASSLPGHPNEQFF
TRBJ1-2	.	.	TRBV5-6	TGTGCCAACAGCTTGGGGGGGAACATGAACTATGGCTACACCTTC	CANSLGGNMNYGYTF
TRBJ2-7	.	.	TRBV29-1	TGCAGCGTTGAGGCAGGGGCCTACGAGCAGTACTTC	CSVEAGAYEQYF
TRBJ1-5	.	.	TRBV30	TGTGCCTGGAGTCGGTCCCTAGGGGATCAGCCCCAGCATTTT	CAWSRSLGDQPQHF
TRBJ1-5	.	.	TRBV30	TGTGCCTGGAGTGTAGGGGATTATAGCAATCAGCCCCAGCATTTT	CAWSVGDYSNQPQHF
TRBJ2-1	.	.	TRBV6-5	TGTGCCAGCAGTGGAGGGGGCTACTCCTACAATGAGCAGTTCTTC	CASSGGGYSYNEQFF
TRBJ2-1	.	.	TRBV27	TGTGCCAGCAGTTGGGGACCTCAGGATGAGCAGTTCTTC	CASSWGPQDEQFF
TRBJ2-5	.	.	TRBV27	TGTGCCAGCAGTTTATGGGGCAGAACAATCCAAGAGACCCAGTACTTC	CASSLWGRTIQETQYF
TRBJ1-2	.	.	TRBV5-6	TGTGCCAGCAGCTTGTTTACCGGGGCTAACTATGGCTACACCTTC	CASSLFTGANYGYTF
TRBJ2-7	.	.	TRBV25-1	TGTGCCAGCAGTCCTCAATACGAGCAGTACTTC	CASSPQYEQYF
TRBJ2-2	.	.	TRBV7-8	TGTGCCAGCAGCTTAGCCGCCCGTGGGGAGCTGTTTTTT	CASSLAARGELFF
TRBJ2-7	TRBD2	.	TRBV29-1	TGCAGCGCCGCCACCGGCGGGGGCTCCTACGAGCAGTACTTC	CSAATGGGSYEQYF
TRBJ2-3	TRBD1	.	TRBV5-1	TGCGCCAGCAGCTTCGACAGGGTTTACGATACGCAGTATTTT	CASSFDRVYDTQYF
TRBJ1-1	.	once	TRBV18	TGTGCCAGCTCACCACGTCTCGATCGGGGCACTGAAGCTTTCTTT	CASSPRLDRGTEAFF
TRBJ1-1	TRBD1	.	TRBV15	TGTGCCACCAGCAGAGCAGGGGGCGCTCGGACTGAAGCTTTCTTT	CATSRAGGARTEAFF
TRBJ2-1	TRBD1	once	TRBV6-5	TGTGCCAGCAGCCGACAGGGCTCCGAGAATGAGCAGTTCTTC	CASSRQGSENEQFF
TRBJ2-3	.	.	TRBV30	TGTGCCTGGATGTCGACAGGTTATGCGCAGTATTTT	CAWMSTGYAQYF
TRBJ2-1	TRBD2	.	TRBV9	TGTGCCAGCAGCCCCCGGGACTATTCCTACAATGAGCAGTTCTTC	CASSPRDYSYNEQFF
TRBJ2-3	.	.	TRBV12-5	TGTGCTAGTGGGACAGCATCAGATACGCAGTATTTT	CASGTASDTQYF
TRBJ2-7	TRBD1	few	TRBV6-1	TGTGCCAGCAAGGGACAGCCCTTCTCCTACGAGCAGTACTTC	CASKGQPFSYEQYF
TRBJ2-7	.	.	TRBV7-9	TGTGCCAGCAGCCCCTACCTCACCAGGGCCTCGGACGAGCAGTACTTC	CASSPYLTRASDEQYF
TRBJ2-5	TRBD1	few	TRBV5-1	TGCGCCAGCAGGACAGGGGCCGGGGAGACCCAGTACTTC	CASRTGAGETQYF
TRBJ2-7	.	.	TRBV7-2	TGTGCCAGCAGAGGCCGCGAGCAGTACTTC	CASRGREQYF
TRBJ1-2	TRBD1	.	TRBV11-2	TGTGCCAGCAGCTTAACAGGGGTCGGTGGCTACACCTTC	CASSLTGVGGYTF
TRBJ2-3	TRBD2	few	TRBV30	TGTGCCTGGACTAGCGGGAGGGCCGCAGATACGCAGTATTTT	CAWTSGRAADTQYF
TRBJ1-4	.	.	TRBV4-3	TGCGCCAGCAGCCAAGATCGGTGGGACGGTAATGAAAAACTGTTTTTT	CASSQDRWDGNEKLFF
TRBJ2-3	.	.	TRBV6-4	TGTGCCAGCAGTGACTCTGCGGGAACAGATACGCAGTATTTT	CASSDSAGTDTQYF
TRBJ1-2	.	.	TRBV4-3	TGCGCCAGCAGCCAAGATACGCAGGGCAACTATGGCTACACCTTC	CASSQDTQGNYGYTF